Reported below is one TCR beta chain. This clonotype was counted only a few times. No cognate antigen has been identified for it. No base-level quality is on record; no much larger clone is a single base apart. The sample is drawn from a study of blood T cells in healthy people across ages (dated by TCRdb to the mid-2010s). In terms of the full investigation: Template switching captured roughly one uniquely barcoded TCR beta cDNA molecule per two T cells in model experiments. Using the same blood draw, the study looked at two additional independent replicas of 1 million unique cDNA reads for two donors, one aged 18 to 30 and the other aged 80 or older. The donors were split into four age groups: young (average 16 years), middle-aged (around 37), aged (62) and long-lived (82). Using deep sequencing normalized with unique cDNA molecular identifiers, the study measured how TCR beta repertoire diversity changes with age.

The CDR3 runs 15 residues from the cysteine to the phenylalanine. CDR3 DNA is the only sequence kept; it has 45 bases, read in frame from the first base. The germline V gene supplies CDR1 SGDLS and CDR2 YYNGEE. V is reduced by 3 bases and J by 0 bases, leaving a spacing of 13 bases between them. Library method: 5' RACE. Sequencing instrument: Illumina HiSeq 2500. The second PCR ran for roughly 7 to 11 cycles and used a J-beta primer mix along with a sample-barcoded 5' primer. A unique molecular identifier was introduced onto each TCR beta cDNA molecule by a template-switch 5' adaptor carrying 12 random nucleotides. At least 3 million CDR3-containing paired-end reads were obtained from each sample. The Mint cDNA synthesis kit, primed by a TRBC-specific oligonucleotide, was used to synthesize first-strand cDNA from all RNA. Following uracil-DNA glycosylase treatment, all cDNA underwent a first 18-cycle PCR with the universal primers M1SS and BC2_uni_R. Per the authors' processing: For normalization, 1 million high-quality reads, each with a distinct molecular identifier, were randomly selected from each sample. Reads with shared molecular identifiers were discarded instead of being binned into consensus sequences. CDR3 identification, clonotype clustering and error correction used MiTCR with a Q25 quality threshold and the strictest error-elimination algorithm. Lower-bound total TCR beta diversity was estimated with a nonparametric unseen species model using Euler transformation. TCRdb reran the public reads through fastp at Q25 and MiXCR, keeping productive beta chains. All rows with the same CDR3 protein become a single entry with the most common DNA and genes. These V and J calls originate from TCRdb's pipeline instead of the authors' own analysis. The sample table shows just under 550,000 distinct CDR3 sequences, and 24% are seen once. The ten largest account for less than 9% of the sample.

Broad study findings and their caveats: The percentage of naive T cells measured by flow cytometry correlated strongly with observed TCR beta diversity. Because the CMV infection status of the donors was unknown, age-related changes in expanded clonotypes may potentially have been confounded. Since profiling was done on bulk unsorted PBMCs, naive and antigen-experienced compartments could not be conclusively compared. Compared with the aged group, the long-lived group had more naive CD4+ T cells, fewer expanded clones and increased TCR diversity, a pattern suggesting age selection. Estimates of total diversity based on one million sequenced T cells were considered lower bounds and underestimates. As age increased, observed TCR beta diversity per million T cells dropped in a roughly linear way, and a significant reduction was already evident by age approximately 40.

Systemically healthy Caucasian individuals from Russia, 39 in total and aged roughly 6 to 100 years, were included as donors. Each donor gave approximately 9.3 milliliters of peripheral blood, collected into EDTA-treated Vacutainer tubes. PBMCs were isolated by Ficoll-Paque density-gradient centrifugation, with at least 6 million obtained per sample. Total RNA, at least 5 micrograms per sample, was extracted from PBMCs with Trizol reagent. Naive CD45RAhigh/CD27high T cell percentages were measured by flow cytometry on a PBMC aliquot from every donor. This sample also belongs to another study, concerning T cells of mothers and their children. That second report states: The donors were nine systemically healthy Caucasian individuals, made up of three mothers and their six children. cDNA synthesis used all of the extracted RNA, with approximately 1.4 ug of RNA in each 15 ul reaction. In the second PCR, sample barcodes and 2-4 random nucleotides were introduced via the M1S primer. Over 8.5 million TCR beta CDR3 reads were obtained for each mother, and 2.7 million or so reads were obtained for each child. In both related and unrelated pairs, thymic selection shapes the output of TCR recombination in a similar way, with inherited differences having only a minor effect. Normalized repertoire overlap was always slightly but never significantly higher in related than unrelated mother-child pairs. With a sensitivity of about 100 clones per million clonotypes, no persistent microchimeric T cell clones were detected. To look for features that set related mother-child pairs apart from unrelated individuals, the researchers ran deep NGS to compare the TCR beta repertoires of mothers and children. Mothers averaged about 37 +/- 4 years of age and children averaged around 10 +/- 4 years. After adapter ligation was performed with NEBNext reagents, the libraries were sequenced on an Illumina HiSeq 2000 with 100+100 nt paired-end reads. To prevent cross-contamination, the mother and child libraries were prepared one month apart and sequenced in separate runs. For each donor, between about 500,000 and 2,100,000 distinct TCR beta clonotypes were identified. Naive TCR beta clonotypes were estimated from low-frequency clonotypes matched to each donor's FACS-determined naive share, without sorting.

The receptor's source is a boy aged 5-17 years in good health. Sequences were obtained from blood. Recombination connected TRBV9 to TRBJ2-7; D gene: possibly TRBD2, on 5 matching bases. The CDR3 region reads CASSAGLADSYEQYF. The DNA reads TGTGCCAGCAGCGCCGGACTGGCGGACTCCTACGAGCAGTACTTC.